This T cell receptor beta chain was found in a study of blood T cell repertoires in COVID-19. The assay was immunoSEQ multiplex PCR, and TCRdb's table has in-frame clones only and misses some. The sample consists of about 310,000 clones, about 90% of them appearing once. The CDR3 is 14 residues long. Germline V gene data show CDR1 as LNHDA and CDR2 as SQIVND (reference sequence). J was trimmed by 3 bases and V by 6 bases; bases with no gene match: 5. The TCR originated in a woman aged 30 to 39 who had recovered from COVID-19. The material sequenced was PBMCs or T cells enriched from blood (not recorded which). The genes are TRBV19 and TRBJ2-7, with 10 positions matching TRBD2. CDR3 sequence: CASRLTSGNYEQYF. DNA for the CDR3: TGTGCCAGTAGACTAACTAGCGGGAACTACGAGCAGTACTTC.